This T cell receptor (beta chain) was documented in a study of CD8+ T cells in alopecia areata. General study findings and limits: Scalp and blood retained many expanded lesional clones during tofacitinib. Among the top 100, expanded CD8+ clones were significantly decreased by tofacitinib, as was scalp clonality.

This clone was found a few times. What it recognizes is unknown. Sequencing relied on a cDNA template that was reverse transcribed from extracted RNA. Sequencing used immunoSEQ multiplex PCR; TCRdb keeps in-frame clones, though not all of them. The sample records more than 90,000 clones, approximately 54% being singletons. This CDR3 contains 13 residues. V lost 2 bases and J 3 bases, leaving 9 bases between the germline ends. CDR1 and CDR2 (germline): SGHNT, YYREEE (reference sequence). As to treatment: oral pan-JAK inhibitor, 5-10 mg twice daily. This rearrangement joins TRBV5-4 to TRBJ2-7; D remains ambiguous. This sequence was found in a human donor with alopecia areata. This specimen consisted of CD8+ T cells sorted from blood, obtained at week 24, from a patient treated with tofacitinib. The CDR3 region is CASSLRVDYEQYF. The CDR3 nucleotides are TGTGCCAGCAGCTTACGGGTCGACTACGAGCAGTACTTC.